The 10 T cell receptor beta chains in this list originate from one sample, sequenced in a study of brain metastases from non-small cell lung cancer. Profiled with immunoSEQ multiplex PCR; TCRdb holds only in-frame clones, not every one. Of about 4,800 clones in the sample, about 83% are singletons; the top ten hold about 6%. Material for sequencing was primary lung tumor tissue. The receptors here all came from a donor over 35 with non-small cell lung cancer.

The chain uses TRBV18 and TRBJ2-3, with D possibly TRBD2 on 7 matching bases. In germline, CDR1 is KGHSH, CDR2 LQKENI. V lost 6 bases and J lost 5, with 15 bases in between. This CDR3 spans 14 amino acids. The CDR3 loop is CASSYAGAEDTQYF. For the CDR3, the DNA is TGTGCCAGCTCCTATGCGGGGGCCGAAGATACGCAGTATTTT.

The V and J genes are TRBV6-2 or TRBV6-3 and TRBJ2-1; the match to TRBD2 covers 8 bases. The CDR3 is 14 residues long. The V and J ends lost 4 bases and 4 bases, in that order; junction bases with no gene match: 3. The germline V gene encodes CDR1 MNHEY and CDR2 SVGEGT. The CDR3 sequence: CASSFRGGYNEQFF. CDR3 bases: TGTGCCAGCAGTTTCCGGGGGGGTTACAATGAGCAGTTCTTC.

The chain recombines TRBV30 with TRBJ2-1, with D uncertain. Trimming cost V 4 bases and J 4 bases, with 14 bases left between them. Germline assignment: CDR1 GTSNPN and CDR2 SVGIG (reference sequence). This CDR3 is 14 amino acids long. The CDR3 reads CAWTLTIAYNEQFF. The CDR3, as DNA: TGTGCCTGGACGTTAACAATAGCTTACAATGAGCAGTTCTTC.

J is TRBJ1-6 and V is TRBV18; no clear D gene. V gave up 2 bases and J gave up 6 bases, with 11 bases separating them. The CDR3 contains 15 residues. The germline V gene has CDR1 KGHSH and CDR2 LQKENI. This CDR3 is CASSPSGVINSPLHF. The CDR3 region has the DNA TGTGCCAGCTCACCATCCGGGGTAATTAATTCACCCCTCCACTTT.

The chain combines TRBV5-4 with TRBJ2-1; a weak D match, TRBD2 (6 bases). The CDR3 length is 13 residues. The V and J ends lost 6 bases and 9 bases respectively, with 16 bases between them. Looked up from germline, CDR1 is SGHNT and CDR2 is YYREEE (reference sequence). The CDR3 protein is CASTLMLGGEQFF. CDR3 nucleotides: TGTGCCAGCACCTTAATGTTGGGAGGTGAGCAGTTCTTC.

The CDR3 nucleotides read TGCAGTGCTAGTGAGCGGGGTATTAGATATGAGCAGTTCTTC. This encodes CSASERGIRYEQFF. This sequence joins TRBV20-1 and TRBJ2-1, with 7 nucleotides matching TRBD2. The germline V gene encodes CDR1 DFQATT and CDR2 SNEGSKA (reference sequence). The CDR3 contains 14 residues. The V and J ends lost 3 bases and 8 bases, in that order; junction bases with no gene match: 10.

The gene calls are TRBV11-2 and TRBJ2-1, with a possible D match to TRBD1 (5 bases). This CDR3 has 13 amino acids. V lost 5 bases and J lost 5, with 10 bases in between. The germline V gene has CDR1 SGHAT and CDR2 FQNNGV. Written as DNA, the CDR3 is TGTGCCAGCAGCATAAACAGGCACAATGAGCAGTTCTTC. This sequence encodes CASSINRHNEQFF.

In the case of this clone: Germline is not matched at one junction end, which may reflect a read error. The V and J genes are TRBV7-2 and TRBJ1-3; D not certain. CDR1 is SGHTA, CDR2 FQGNSA, per germline. CDR3 size: 14 residues. This chain's CDR3 is CANSFRISGNTIYF. The DNA of the CDR3 is TGTGCCAACAGCTTTCGAATATCTGGAAACACCATATATTTT. The complete variable domain, with remaining parts taken from reference TRBV7-2 and TRBJ1-3, reads GAGVSQSPSNKVTEKGKDVELRCDPISGHTALYWYRQSLGQGLEFLIYFQGNSAPDKSGLPSDRFSAERTGGSVSTLTIQRTQQEDSAVYLCANSFRISGNTIYFGEGSWLTVV.

The rearrangement joins TRBV19 to TRBJ1-5; unclear D gene. Germline CDR1 and CDR2: LNHDA and SQIVND (reference sequence). There are 16 residues in the CDR3. V lost 3 bases and J 4 bases, leaving 16 bases between the germline ends. Here the CDR3 reads CASSIQYRIPNQPQHF. DNA for the CDR3: TGTGCCAGTAGTATCCAGTACCGGATTCCTAATCAGCCCCAGCATTTT.

Concerning this clone itself: Germline and junction disagree at one end, which may indicate a read error. Written as DNA, the CDR3 is TGTGCCTGGAGGGACACCAGACACACTGAAGTTTTCTTT. It specifies CAWRDTRHTEVFF. The gene calls are TRBV30 and TRBJ1-1; weak D call: TRBD1 (5 bases). Germline V lookup: CDR1 GTSNPN, CDR2 SVGIG (reference sequence). There are 13 residues in the CDR3.